This T cell receptor (beta chain) appears in the sequencing data of a study of OX40 agonist ivuxolimab in advanced cancers. The CDR3 has 16 residues. The V gene's germline CDR1 is MDHEN and CDR2 SYDVKM. V dropped 3 bases and J dropped 1 base, with 13 bases sitting between them. The method was immunoSEQ multiplex PCR; TCRdb's version includes in-frame clones alone and lacks a portion of them. The sample lists tens of thousands of clones, almost 90% seen once, with around 4.8% in the top ten. Drawing of blood for sampling happened at baseline, at cycle 4 day 1, and at cycle 7 day 1. Sequenced here: CD4+ or CD8+ T cells sorted from blood, sampled in a trial of the OX40 agonist ivuxolimab. J is TRBJ2-4 and V is TRBV28; possibly TRBD2 for D (6 bases). The clonotype was recovered from an adult with an advanced solid tumor such as melanoma, head and neck, liver or kidney cancer. The CDR3 DNA sequence: TGTGCCAGCAGTTTCCGCCGGGGGAGGGCCAAAAACATTCAGTACTTC. It encodes CASSFRRGRAKNIQYF.